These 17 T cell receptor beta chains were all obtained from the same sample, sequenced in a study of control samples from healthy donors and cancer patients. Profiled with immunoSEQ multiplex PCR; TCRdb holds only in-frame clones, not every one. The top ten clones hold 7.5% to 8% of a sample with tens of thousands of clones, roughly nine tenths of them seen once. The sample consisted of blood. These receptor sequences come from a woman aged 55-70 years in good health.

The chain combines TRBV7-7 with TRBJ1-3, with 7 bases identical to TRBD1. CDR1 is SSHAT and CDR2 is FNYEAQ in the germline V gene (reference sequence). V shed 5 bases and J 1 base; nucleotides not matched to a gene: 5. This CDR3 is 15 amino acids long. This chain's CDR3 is CASSAGTASGNTIYF. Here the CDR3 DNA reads TGTGCCAGCAGCGCAGGGACAGCATCTGGAAACACCATATATTTT.

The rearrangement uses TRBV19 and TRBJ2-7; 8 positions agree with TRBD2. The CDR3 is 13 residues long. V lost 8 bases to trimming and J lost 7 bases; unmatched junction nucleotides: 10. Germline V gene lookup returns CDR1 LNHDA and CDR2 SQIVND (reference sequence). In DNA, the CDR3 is TGTGCCAGTCAGTCGGGAGGGCTGGAAGAGCAGTACTTC. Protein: CASQSGGLEEQYF.

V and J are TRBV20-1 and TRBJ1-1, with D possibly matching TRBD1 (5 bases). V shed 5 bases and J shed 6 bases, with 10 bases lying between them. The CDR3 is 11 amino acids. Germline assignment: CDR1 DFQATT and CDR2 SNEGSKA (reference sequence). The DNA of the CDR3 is TGCAGTGCTCCCAGGGTTCCTGAAGCTTTCTTT. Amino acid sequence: CSAPRVPEAFF.

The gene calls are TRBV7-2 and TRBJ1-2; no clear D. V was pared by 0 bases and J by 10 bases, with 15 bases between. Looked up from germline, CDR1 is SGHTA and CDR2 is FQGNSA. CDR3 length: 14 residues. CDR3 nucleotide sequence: TGTGCCAGCAGCTTAGCCGGGTTTGGCAGACACTACACCTTC. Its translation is CASSLAGFGRHYTF.

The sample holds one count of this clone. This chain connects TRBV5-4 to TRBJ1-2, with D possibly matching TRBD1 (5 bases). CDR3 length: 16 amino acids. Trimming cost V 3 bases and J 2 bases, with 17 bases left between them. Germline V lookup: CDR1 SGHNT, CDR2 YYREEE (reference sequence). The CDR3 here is CASSSGGQGENYGYTF. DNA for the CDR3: TGTGCCAGCAGCTCTGGAGGGCAGGGTGAAAACTATGGCTACACCTTC.

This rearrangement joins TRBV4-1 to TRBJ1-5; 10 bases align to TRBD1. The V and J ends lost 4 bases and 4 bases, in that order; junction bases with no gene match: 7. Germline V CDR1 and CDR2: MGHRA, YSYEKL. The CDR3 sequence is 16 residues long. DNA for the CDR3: TGCGCCAGCAGCCGACCGGGACAGGGGCTTAATCAGCCCCAGCATTTT. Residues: CASSRPGQGLNQPQHF.

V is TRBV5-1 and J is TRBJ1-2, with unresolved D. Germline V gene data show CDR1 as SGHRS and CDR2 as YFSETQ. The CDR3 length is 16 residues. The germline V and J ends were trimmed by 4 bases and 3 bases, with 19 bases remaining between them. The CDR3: CASSAQAQGSYYGYTF. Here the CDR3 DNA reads TGCGCCAGCAGCGCACAAGCCCAAGGGAGTTACTATGGCTACACCTTC.

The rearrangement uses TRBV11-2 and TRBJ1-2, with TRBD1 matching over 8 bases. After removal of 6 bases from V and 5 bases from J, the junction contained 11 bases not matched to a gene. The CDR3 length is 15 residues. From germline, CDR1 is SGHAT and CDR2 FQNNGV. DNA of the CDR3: TGTGCCAGCAGTTTTCAGGGGGCGCAGGGGTATGGCTACACCTTC. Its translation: CASSFQGAQGYGYTF.

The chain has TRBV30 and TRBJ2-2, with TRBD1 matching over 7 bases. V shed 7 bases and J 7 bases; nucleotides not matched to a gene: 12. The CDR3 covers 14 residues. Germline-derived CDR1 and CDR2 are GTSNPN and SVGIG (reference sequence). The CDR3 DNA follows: TGTGCCTCTTACCTGACAGGGAGCGTCGGGGAGCTGTTTTTT. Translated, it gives CASYLTGSVGELFF.

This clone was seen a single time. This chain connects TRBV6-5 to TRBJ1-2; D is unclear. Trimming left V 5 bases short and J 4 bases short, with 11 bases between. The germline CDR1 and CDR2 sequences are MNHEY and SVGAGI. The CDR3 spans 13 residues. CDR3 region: CASSPGDFYGYTF. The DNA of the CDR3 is TGTGCCAGCAGTCCCGGGGATTTCTATGGCTACACCTTC.

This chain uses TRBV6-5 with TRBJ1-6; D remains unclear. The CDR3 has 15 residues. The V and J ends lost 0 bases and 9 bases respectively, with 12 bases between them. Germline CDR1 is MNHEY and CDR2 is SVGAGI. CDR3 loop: CASSYSRVGGSPLHF. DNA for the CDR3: TGTGCCAGCAGTTACTCGAGGGTCGGTGGTTCACCCCTCCACTTT.

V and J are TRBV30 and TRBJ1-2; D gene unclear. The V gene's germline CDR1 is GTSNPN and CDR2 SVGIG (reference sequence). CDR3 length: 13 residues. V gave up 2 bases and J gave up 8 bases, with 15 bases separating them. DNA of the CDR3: TGTGCCTGGAGTATAGACGCCGGGGAGGGCTACACCTTC. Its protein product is CAWSIDAGEGYTF.

CDR3 in DNA: TGCGCCAGCAGCCAGGCTAGCGGGAGTATCTATACCGGGGAGCTGTTTTTT. It encodes CASSQASGSIYTGELFF. The rearrangement links TRBV4-3 to TRBJ2-2; 10 positions agree with TRBD2. Germline V gene sequence: CDR1 LGHNA, CDR2 YSLEER. Trimming removed 3 bases from V and 5 bases from J; junction bases left unmatched: 9. The CDR3 has 17 amino acids.

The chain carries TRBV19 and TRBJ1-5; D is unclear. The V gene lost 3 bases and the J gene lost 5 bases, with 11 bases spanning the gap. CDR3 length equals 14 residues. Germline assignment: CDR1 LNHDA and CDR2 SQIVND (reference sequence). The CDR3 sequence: CASSIVKGDQPQHF. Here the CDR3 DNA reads TGTGCCAGTAGTATTGTAAAGGGAGATCAGCCCCAGCATTTT. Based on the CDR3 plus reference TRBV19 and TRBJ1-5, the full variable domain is DGGITQSPKYLFRKEGQNVTLSCEQNLNHDAMYWYRQDPGQGLRLIYYSQIVNDFQKGDIAEGYSVSREKKESFPLTVTSAQKNPTAFYLCASSIVKGDQPQHFGDGTRLSIL.

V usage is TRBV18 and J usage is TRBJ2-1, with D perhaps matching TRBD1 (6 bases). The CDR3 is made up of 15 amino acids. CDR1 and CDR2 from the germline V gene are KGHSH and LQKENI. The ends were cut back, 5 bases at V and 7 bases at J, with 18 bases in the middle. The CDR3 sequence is CASSGGINVFNEQFF. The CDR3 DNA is TGTGCCAGCTCAGGGGGCATCAATGTTTTTAATGAGCAGTTCTTC.

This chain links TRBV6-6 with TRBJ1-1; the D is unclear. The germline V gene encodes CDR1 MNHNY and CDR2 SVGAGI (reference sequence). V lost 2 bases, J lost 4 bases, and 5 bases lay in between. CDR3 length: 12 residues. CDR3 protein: CASSYLGTEAFF. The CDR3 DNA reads TGTGCCAGCAGTTACCTAGGCACTGAAGCTTTCTTT.

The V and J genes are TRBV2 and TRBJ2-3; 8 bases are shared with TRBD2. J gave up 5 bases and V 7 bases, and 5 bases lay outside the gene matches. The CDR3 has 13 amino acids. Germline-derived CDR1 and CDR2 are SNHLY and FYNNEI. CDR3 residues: CASMSGGIDTQYF. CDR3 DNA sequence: TGTGCCAGCATGTCGGGGGGGATAGATACGCAGTATTTT.